This TCR beta chain was profiled in a study of CD8 T cells in ankylosing spondylitis (TCRdb year 2017). Describing the broader study: T cell receptor beta repertoires were profiled in healthy donors and ankylosing spondylitis patients so that disease-linked TCR variants could be found. The full study cohort was made up of approximately 27 ankylosing spondylitis patients and 108 healthy donors. Peripheral blood was sampled, and synovial fluid was also collected from ankylosing spondylitis patients. The study at large found these results: Significant enrichment of the disease-linked clones was reported in matched synovial fluid samples from ankylosing spondylitis patients. The disease-linked clones had a CD8+ phenotype and were found at relatively low frequencies in peripheral blood. A TCR beta motif made up of roughly eight highly homologous amino acid variants appeared to be characteristic of blood from ankylosing spondylitis patients. Some of the motif variants had been reported before in the synovial fluid and blood of reactive arthritis patients, a finding that suggests common disease-initiation mechanisms.

These reads were obtained on an Illumina HiSeq 2500. Quantitative 5'-RACE with molecular barcodes was used to prepare TCR beta libraries. The study's own analysis went as follows. A new computational method based on a probabilistic model of VDJ rearrangement was used to identify disease-linked TCR variants. TCRdb reanalyzed the raw reads on its own, using fastp at Q25 for trimming and MiXCR for clone calling, and kept in-frame beta chains. CDR3 protein duplicates are merged, each entry listing the most common genes and DNA. These V and J calls rely on TCRdb rather than the paper's analysis. In all, the sample holds tens of thousands of distinct CDR3 sequences, and roughly 6.2% of those were seen once. 5% of the sample is held by the ten biggest clonotypes. This clonotype has a count of ten or more. What antigen it recognizes has not been identified. No much larger clone exists at a distance of one base, and base qualities are not known.

Synovial fluid samples were matched to blood samples from the same ankylosing spondylitis patients. From the germline V gene, CDR1 is SGHNT and CDR2 is YENEEA. The germline V end is reduced by 1 base and the J end by 3 bases; junction bases left unmatched: 6. Spanning cysteine to phenylalanine, the CDR3 consists of 16 amino acids. The sequence is cut down to CDR3 DNA, 48 bases in frame from base 1. Rearrangement joined TRBV11-3 to TRBJ2-1, with 7 bases aligning to TRBD1. Sequenced material: synovial fluid, either unsorted or a sorted T cell fraction (not recorded which). The TCR originated in a male donor with ankylosing spondylitis. The DNA sequence follows: TGTGCCAGCAGCTTAGGGGCAGGGGGTGTCTACAATGAGCAGTTCTTC. It specifies CASSLGAGGVYNEQFF.